This T cell receptor (beta chain) was found in a study of cytomegalovirus exposure and HLA in healthy donors. Whole-study results and caveats: There were about 160 TCR beta chains listed as cytomegalovirus-associated. Several V segments, TRBV6-2 and TRBV6-3 among them, could not be told apart and were dropped. Productive status was seen about 87% or about 30% of the time for most TCR beta V segments in an earlier analysis. One later analysis reportedly identified an Asian-associated ancestry cluster that showed fewer N-insertions than the approximately 710-donor mean.

It was with 60 Vbeta and 13 Jbeta primers that the PCR ran. TCRdb's table, derived via immunoSEQ multiplex PCR, lists solely in-frame clones and lacks some. The repertoire holds 170,000 or so clones, with more than 80% as singletons. Of note for this clone: The antigen is undetermined.

The CDR3 consists of 17 residues. V trimming: 3 bases; J trimming: 5 bases; junction bases outside the gene matches: 18. The germline gives CDR1 GTSNPN, CDR2 SVGIG (reference sequence). Sequencing input: PBMCs. The rearrangement joins TRBV30 to TRBJ1-1, with 7 bases fitting TRBD1. The source of this sequence is a boy between 10 and 17 years old in good health and CMV-seronegative. CDR3: CAWRQRKRTGRNTEAFF. The CDR3 DNA is TGTGCCTGGAGGCAGAGGAAACGGACAGGAAGAAATACTGAAGCTTTCTTT.